This paragraph covers one T cell receptor (beta chain) sequence. Recruits, aged roughly 18 to 100 years, lived in approximately 26 US areas. Cohort allocation depended upon clinical history that participants reported. Clones were read by immunoSEQ multiplex PCR, and TCRdb kept only the in-frame ones, dropping some. The data contain about 310,000 clones, about 89% of them singletons. The data originate from a study of blood T cell repertoires in COVID-19. On the study more broadly: PBMCs, B-cell-depleted T cells, or T cells were the source of the cDNA or gDNA that made up the material.

The CDR3 covers 14 residues. V lost 5 bases and J lost 6, with 13 bases in between. Germline assignment: CDR1 LNHDA and CDR2 SQIVND (reference sequence). The rearrangement uses TRBV19 and TRBJ2-2; D gene unclear. The clonotype originates from a woman in her thirties or forties who had recovered from COVID-19. Sequenced material: PBMCs or T cells enriched from blood (not recorded which). The CDR3 protein is CASSFSLVSGELFF. DNA of the CDR3: TGTGCCAGTAGTTTTAGCCTAGTTTCCGGGGAGCTGTTTTTT. The whole variable domain, filled in from reference TRBV19 and TRBJ2-2, reads DGGITQSPKYLFRKEGQNVTLSCEQNLNHDAMYWYRQDPGQGLRLIYYSQIVNDFQKGDIAEGYSVSREKKESFPLTVTSAQKNPTAFYLCASSFSLVSGELFFGEGSRLTVL.